Following are 9 T cell receptor beta chains from one sample sequenced in a study of blood T cells in healthy people across ages. With a J-beta primer mix and a sample-barcoded 5' primer, a second PCR ran about 6 to 11 cycles. MiXCR, run by TCRdb on the 5' RACE reads, gives a single entry per CDR3 protein. The data hold about 800,000 distinct CDR3 sequences, with nearly 60% observed a single time. Material: blood. These receptors all come from a man younger than 45 in good health.

Remarks on this clonotype: The junction shows a germline mismatch at one end, possibly a read error. V is TRBV6-5 and J is TRBJ2-1; D is uncertain. Near its end, the DNA agrees better with TRBJ2-7, so the J call may be wrong. In germline, CDR1 is MNHEY, CDR2 SVGAGI. The CDR3 length is 13 residues. The CDR3 nucleotides are TGTGCCAACAGTTCCTTCCCCTATAATGAGCAGTACTTC. Its protein is CANSSFPYNEQYF.

This clonotype was seen once. Being one base from a much bigger clone, this may be a read error. The rearrangement uses TRBV20-1 and TRBJ2-1, with 9 bases identical to TRBD1. Germline loops: CDR1 DFQATT, CDR2 SNEGSKA (reference sequence). CDR3 size: 13 residues. V was clipped by 6 bases and J by 10 bases; unmatched bases: 10. CDR3 amino acids: CSANDRGLGEQFF. In DNA form, the CDR3 reads TGCAGTGCCAACGACAGGGGGTTGGGGGAGCAGTTCTTC.

There are a few counts of this clonotype. This chain links TRBV9 with TRBJ2-1; D is perhaps TRBD1 (6 bases). Trimming stripped 4 bases from V and 0 bases from J, with 17 bases between. The V gene's germline CDR1 is SGDLS and CDR2 YYNGEE. This CDR3 has 17 amino acids. The CDR3 loop reads CASSPPPDSSSYNEQFF. The DNA of the CDR3 is TGTGCCAGCAGCCCCCCCCCGGACAGTAGCTCCTACAATGAGCAGTTCTTC.

In DNA form, the CDR3 reads TGTGCCAGCAGTTCTCCTGGGAGGGGGTCCTATGGCTACACCTTC. It translates to CASSSPGRGSYGYTF. The gene calls are TRBV12-3 or TRBV12-4 and TRBJ1-2; D possibly corresponds to TRBD1 (6 bases). The CDR3 is made up of 15 amino acids. V dropped 4 bases and J dropped 4 bases, with 16 bases sitting between them.

This clonotype has only a few counts. The V call is TRBV29-1, the J call TRBJ1-2; unclear D gene. The V gene's germline CDR1 is SQVTM and CDR2 ANQGSEA. V was shortened by 4 bases and J by 1 base, with 7 bases between the two germline ends. The CDR3 spans 12 residues. The CDR3 region is CSVAEDNYGYTF. DNA for the CDR3: TGCAGCGTTGCGGAGGATAACTATGGCTACACCTTC.

V and J are TRBV20-1 and TRBJ2-5, with TRBD1 as a possible D gene (5 bases). Trimming pared 6 bases from V and 4 bases from J, leaving 15 bases between. This CDR3 comprises 13 residues. Per the germline V gene, CDR1 is DFQATT and CDR2 is SNEGSKA (reference sequence). CDR3 DNA: TGCAGTGCCCCCCAGGGTGGTATAGAGACCCAGTACTTC. Protein: CSAPQGGIETQYF.

The chain carries TRBV25-1 and TRBJ1-6; 7 nucleotides match TRBD1. The J segment lost 9 bases and the V segment lost 3 bases, leaving 14 bases of the junction unmatched. The germline V gene has CDR1 MGHDK and CDR2 SYGVNS. The CDR3 loop spans 17 amino acids. DNA of the CDR3: TGTGCCAGCAGTGAGGTGAAGGGGGCTGTTGATGGTTCACCCCTCCACTTT. Translation: CASSEVKGAVDGSPLHF.

The J gene is TRBJ1-5, the V gene TRBV7-8; 8 bases line up with TRBD1. Trimming removed 4 bases from V and 3 bases from J; junction bases left unmatched: 11. The germline CDR1 and CDR2 sequences are SGHVS and FQNEAQ. CDR3 length: 17 residues. The CDR3 loop is CASSSRFGGQANQPQHF. The CDR3 bases are TGTGCCAGCAGCTCCCGGTTTGGGGGACAGGCCAATCAGCCCCAGCATTTT.

The chain combines TRBV28 with TRBJ2-5, with TRBD2 matching 8 bases. V lost 3 bases, J lost 5 bases, and 5 bases stayed unmatched. The CDR3 is 14 amino acids. CDR1 is MDHEN, CDR2 SYDVKM, per germline. The DNA for the CDR3 is TGTGCCAGCAGTTTTACAGCGGGAGTGGAGACCCAGTACTTC. The encoded protein is CASSFTAGVETQYF.